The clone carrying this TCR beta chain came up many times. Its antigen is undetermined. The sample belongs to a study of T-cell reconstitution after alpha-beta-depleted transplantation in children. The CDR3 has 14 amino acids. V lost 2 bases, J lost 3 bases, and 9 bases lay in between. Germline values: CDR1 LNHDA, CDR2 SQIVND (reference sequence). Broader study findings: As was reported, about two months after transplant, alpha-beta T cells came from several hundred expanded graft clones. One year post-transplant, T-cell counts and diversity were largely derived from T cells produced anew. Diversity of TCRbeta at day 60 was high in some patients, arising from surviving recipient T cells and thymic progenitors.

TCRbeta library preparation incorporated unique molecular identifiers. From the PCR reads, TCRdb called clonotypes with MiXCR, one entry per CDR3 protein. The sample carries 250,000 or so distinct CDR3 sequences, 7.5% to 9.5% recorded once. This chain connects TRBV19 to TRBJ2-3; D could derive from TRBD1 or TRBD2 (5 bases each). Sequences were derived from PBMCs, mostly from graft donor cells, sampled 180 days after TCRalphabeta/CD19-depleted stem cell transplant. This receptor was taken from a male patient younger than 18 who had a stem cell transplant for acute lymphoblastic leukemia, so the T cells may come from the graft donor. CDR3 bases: TGTGCCAGTAGTATACCGGGACGGACAGATACGCAGTATTTT. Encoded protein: CASSIPGRTDTQYF.